This T cell receptor beta chain was captured in a study of blood T cell repertoires in COVID-19. Overall study: The United States, Italy and Spain provided the acute and convalescent COVID-19 samples. From T cells, B-cell-depleted T cells, or PBMCs came the material, which was cDNA or gDNA.

V gave up 4 bases and J gave up 2 bases; unmatched junction bases: 2. The V gene's germline CDR1 is MNHEY and CDR2 SVGAGI. The CDR3 is made up of 16 amino acids. In the original processing: Quantification of nucleated cells was approximated via reference gene primer amplification. Using immunoSEQ multiplex PCR, the repertoire was profiled, and TCRdb retains in-frame clones only, with some absent. The D gene and trimming were derived from the DNA, and the V and J assignments and clone size from that table. This table has about 140,000 clones, approximately 92% appearing once. The genes are TRBV6-5 and TRBJ2-1; TRBD2 matches at 13 bases. The sequence derives from a woman aged 55 to 70 with active COVID-19. Input material: peripheral blood. This chain's CDR3 is CASSWTSGSPYNEQFF. The CDR3, as DNA: TGTGCCAGCAGTTGGACTAGCGGGAGCCCCTACAATGAGCAGTTCTTC.